Listed below are T cell receptor beta chains from one sample, sequenced in a study of shared clonotypes between healthy human individuals. TCRdb's copy holds only in-frame clones and misses some; the assay was immunoSEQ multiplex PCR. The sample holds a few million clones, approximately 90% seen once. Source material: naive CD4+ T cells sorted from blood. These receptors were collected from a man in his late teens or twenties in good health. Each CDR3 is given with its conserved first and last residue. D genes are given only for firm matches. A clone size is listed for some rows: how often the clone was seen (once, few, many), or a class if it is expanded.

D gene	J gene	V gene	clone size	CDR3 length	CDR3 protein	CDR3 DNA
TRBD1	TRBJ2-1	TRBV7-3	NA	14	CASSITGVRNEQFF	TGTGCCAGCAGCATTACAGGGGTTCGCAATGAGCAGTTCTTC
NA	TRBJ2-1	TRBV10-3	NA	15	CAISSQGSKVNEQFF	TGTGCCATCAGTTCACAGGGTTCTAAGGTGAATGAGCAGTTCTTC
NA	TRBJ2-3	TRBV29-1	NA	12	CNGGTGPNTQYF	TGCAACGGTGGTACCGGGCCCAACACGCAGTATTTT
NA	TRBJ2-3	TRBV4-1	once	14	CASSPHISTDTQYF	TGCGCCAGCAGCCCACACATAAGCACAGATACGCAGTATTTT
NA	TRBJ2-3	TRBV14	NA	13	CASSQVGRRAQYF	TGTGCCAGCAGCCAAGTCGGGCGAAGAGCGCAGTATTTT
NA	TRBJ2-7	TRBV5-4	NA	16	CASSIGGGGASYEQYF	TGTGCCAGCAGCATAGGAGGGGGAGGCGCCTCCTACGAGCAGTACTTC
TRBD1	TRBJ2-3	TRBV9	NA	16	CASSAYRDRDADTQYF	TGTGCCAGCAGCGCATACCGGGACAGGGACGCAGATACGCAGTATTTT
TRBD1	TRBJ2-3	TRBV15	NA	17	CATSREAGTGRTDTQYF	TGTGCCACCAGCAGAGAGGCCGGGACAGGCCGAACAGATACGCAGTATTTT
NA	TRBJ2-7	TRBV28	NA	15	CASNAPAEVSYEQYF	TGTGCCAGCAATGCTCCGGCAGAAGTCTCCTACGAGCAGTACTTC
NA	TRBJ1-4	TRBV5-5	NA	16	CASSSQGSATNEKLFF	TGTGCCAGCAGCTCCCAGGGATCCGCAACTAATGAAAAACTGTTTTTT
NA	TRBJ2-1	TRBV5-5	once	16	CASSFGGTSSYNEQFF	TGTGCCAGCAGCTTTGGAGGCACGAGCTCCTACAATGAGCAGTTCTTC
TRBD1	TRBJ1-2	TRBV28	NA	19	CASSLTLGSGGDRVYGYTF	TGTGCCAGCAGTTTAACCTTGGGGTCTGGGGGTGACAGGGTCTATGGCTACACCTTC
TRBD1	TRBJ1-2	TRBV5-1	NA	16	CASSLNTGQGLGGYTF	TGCGCCAGCAGCTTGAATACAGGACAGGGGCTCGGTGGCTACACCTTC
NA	TRBJ1-5	TRBV15	NA	16	CATSPGVGGSNQPQHF	TGTGCCACCAGCCCCGGGGTGGGGGGATCCAATCAGCCCCAGCATTTT
TRBD1	TRBJ2-7	TRBV14	NA	15	CASSLGQGASYEQYF	TGTGCCAGCAGCCTTGGACAGGGAGCCTCCTACGAGCAGTACTTC
NA	TRBJ2-6	TRBV6-5	NA	13	CASTPSGANVLTF	TGTGCCAGCACCCCCTCTGGGGCCAACGTCCTGACTTTC
TRBD2	TRBJ2-3	TRBV18	once	18	CASSTIPRGGSSTDTQYF	TGTGCCAGCTCAACTATACCCCGCGGGGGATCTAGCACAGATACGCAGTATTTT
NA	TRBJ2-5	TRBV30	NA	14	CAWSGAPRGETQYF	TGTGCCTGGAGTGGGGCCCCGCGGGGCGAGACCCAGTACTTC
NA	TRBJ2-4	TRBV12-2	NA	18	CASRLALRDRGFENIQYF	TGTGCAAGTCGCTTAGCGTTAAGGGACAGGGGGTTTGAAAACATTCAGTACTTC
TRBD2	TRBJ2-1	TRBV11-2	NA	16	CASSLAFASGRFWQFF	TGTGCCAGCAGCTTAGCTTTCGCTAGCGGGAGATTTTGGCAGTTCTTC
NA	TRBJ2-3	TRBV28	NA	16	CASSPLVLGSTDTQYF	TGTGCCAGCAGTCCCTTGGTACTTGGGAGCACAGATACGCAGTATTTT
NA	TRBJ2-3	TRBV30	once	16	CAWSVLRARSTDTQYF	TGTGCCTGGAGTGTACTCCGCGCCCGAAGCACAGATACGCAGTATTTT
TRBD2	TRBJ2-3	TRBV4-1	NA	18	CASSQDFRSGSRTDTQYF	TGCGCCAGCAGCCAAGATTTTAGGAGCGGGAGTCGAACAGATACGCAGTATTTT
NA	TRBJ2-5	TRBV6-1	NA	13	CASIENNQETQYF	TGTGCCAGCATTGAGAACAACCAAGAGACCCAGTACTTC
TRBD1	TRBJ2-7	TRBV7-8	NA	14	CASRVDRALFKQYF	TGTGCCAGCAGGGTGGACAGGGCCCTATTCAAGCAGTACTTC
TRBD2	TRBJ2-3	TRBV5-1	NA	18	CASSSGTSGGPVTDTQYF	TGCGCCAGCAGCTCCGGGACTAGCGGGGGGCCCGTCACAGATACGCAGTATTTT
NA	TRBJ2-1	TRBV18	NA	16	CASSPLPPGPRGEQFF	TGTGCCAGCTCACCTCTCCCCCCGGGACCAAGGGGTGAGCAGTTCTTC
TRBD1	TRBJ1-2	TRBV7-9	NA	15	CASSLGDSANYGYTF	TGTGCCAGCAGCTTAGGGGACAGCGCTAACTATGGCTACACCTTC
NA	TRBJ1-3	TRBV4-1	NA	16	CASSQEQGWDGNTIYF	TGCGCCAGCAGCCAAGAGCAGGGGTGGGATGGAAACACCATATATTTT
NA	TRBJ1-1	TRBV18	NA	14	CASSPRDMNTEAFF	TGTGCCAGCTCACCACGGGACATGAACACTGAAGCTTTCTTT
NA	TRBJ1-3	TRBV30	NA	16	CAWSRGGVGPGNTIYF	TGTGCCTGGAGCAGGGGCGGAGTGGGGCCAGGAAACACCATATATTTT
NA	TRBJ2-7	TRBV5-1	NA	14	CASSLGDSAYEQYF	TGCGCCAGCAGCTTGGGTGACAGCGCCTACGAGCAGTACTTC
NA	TRBJ1-1	TRBV2	NA	11	CATLVNTEAFF	TGTGCCACTCTTGTGAACACTGAAGCTTTCTTT
TRBD2	TRBJ2-1	TRBV6-1	NA	15	CASSEESGGAHEQFF	TGTGCCAGCAGTGAAGAGAGCGGGGGGGCCCATGAGCAGTTCTTC
TRBD2	TRBJ2-7	TRBV11-2	NA	16	CASSPGLAGGSYEQYF	TGTGCCAGCAGCCCCGGACTAGCGGGAGGGTCCTACGAGCAGTACTTC
NA	TRBJ1-1	TRBV21-1	NA	11	CASRRGTEAFF	TGTGCCAGCCGACGCGGGACTGAAGCTTTCTTT
NA	TRBJ2-5	TRBV20-1	NA	11	CSGAGGETQYF	TGCAGTGGGGCAGGGGGGGAGACCCAGTACTTC
TRBD2	TRBJ2-3	TRBV6-1	NA	15	CASRQWEGRADTQYF	TGTGCCAGCAGGCAGTGGGAGGGCCGGGCAGATACGCAGTATTTT
NA	TRBJ2-5	TRBV11-2	NA	16	CASSKGTGTPWETQYF	TGTGCCAGCAGCAAGGGGACCGGGACACCTTGGGAGACCCAGTACTTC
TRBD1	TRBJ1-2	TRBV6-6	NA	14	CASSTGGGNYGYTF	TGTGCCAGCAGCACAGGGGGCGGTAACTATGGCTACACCTTC
TRBD2	TRBJ2-3	TRBV10-3	NA	13	CATWGGSTDTQYF	TGTGCCACCTGGGGGGGGTCCACAGATACGCAGTATTTT
TRBD2	TRBJ2-5	TRBV7-2	NA	17	CASSPNVLAGTKETQYF	TGTGCCAGCAGCCCCAACGTTCTAGCGGGGACGAAAGAGACCCAGTACTTC
NA	TRBJ1-5	TRBV5-1	NA	13	CASSPGANQPQHF	TGCGCCAGCAGTCCTGGGGCAAATCAGCCCCAGCATTTT
NA	TRBJ1-4	TRBV6-6	once	13	CASSYGHNEKLFF	TGTGCCAGCAGTTACGGGCATAATGAAAAACTGTTTTTT
NA	TRBJ2-2	TRBV7-2	NA	16	CASSIRPSIPPGELFF	TGTGCCAGCAGTATAAGGCCGTCGATACCTCCCGGGGAGCTGTTTTTT
NA	TRBJ2-7	TRBV5-1	NA	15	CASSLAIGVPYEQYF	TGCGCCAGCAGCTTGGCCATTGGCGTCCCCTACGAGCAGTACTTC
NA	TRBJ2-2	TRBV5-6	NA	16	CASSFFETVNTGELFF	TGTGCCAGCAGCTTTTTTGAGACAGTTAACACCGGGGAGCTGTTTTTT
NA	TRBJ2-3	TRBV9	once	12	CASSAWGDTQYF	TGTGCCAGCAGCGCCTGGGGAGATACGCAGTATTTT
NA	TRBJ1-1	TRBV6-1	NA	14	CASSVIGVNTEAFF	TGTGCCAGCAGTGTGATAGGTGTGAACACTGAAGCTTTCTTT
TRBD2	TRBJ2-7	TRBV7-2	NA	15	CASSLARGGSYEQYF	TGTGCCAGCAGCTTAGCCCGGGGAGGGTCCTACGAGCAGTACTTC
NA	TRBJ1-1	TRBV6-7	once	15	CASSRAERANTEAFF	TGTGCCAGCAGCCGGGCTGAACGGGCGAACACTGAAGCTTTCTTT